A single sample is the source of the 26 T cell receptor beta chains below, sequenced in a study of beta chain features in type 1 diabetes. Regarding the study as a whole: Shorter TCRB CDR3s, moderately but significantly so, were found in Type 1 diabetes patients in all four CD4+ subsets.

These receptors are not linked to any known antigen. cDNA synthesis used the whole RNA isolate, giving expressed TCRB sequences. The data were produced by immunoSEQ multiplex PCR, yet TCRdb's version contains in-frame clones alone and is incomplete. The table lists roughly 330,000 clones, roughly 13% of them singletons. Specimen: naive CD4+ T cells from blood. These receptor sequences come from a woman aged 18 to 35 with type 1 diabetes.

V is TRBV19 and J is TRBJ1-1; D ambiguous. The length of the CDR3 is 13 residues. In germline, CDR1 is LNHDA, CDR2 SQIVND (reference sequence). V gave up 1 base and J gave up 7 bases, with 10 bases separating them. The DNA for the CDR3 is TGTGCCAGTAGTATAGGTTACAGAAATGAAGCTTTCTTT. Protein: CASSIGYRNEAFF.

V gene TRBV9 combines with J gene TRBJ2-7, with TRBD2 identical over 7 bases. The CDR3 runs 19 residues. Trimming took 2 bases from V and 2 from J; bases not matched to a gene: 19. Germline CDR1 and CDR2: SGDLS and YYNGEE. DNA for the CDR3: TGTGCCAGCAGCGTGGGAGGGGATCCGGGCAGGGAAGACGCCTACGAGCAGTACGTC. Translating gives CASSVGGDPGREDAYEQYV.

V and J are TRBV6-6 and TRBJ1-2; no definite D call. Germline V gene lookup returns CDR1 MNHNY and CDR2 SVGAGI (reference sequence). This CDR3 region has 13 residues. V lost 3 bases, J lost 4 bases, and 9 bases lay in between. DNA of the CDR3: TGTGCCAGCAGTTATGAGTACCCCTATGGCTACACCTTC. This translates into CASSYEYPYGYTF.

V usage is TRBV23-1 and J usage is TRBJ1-5; the D gene is possibly TRBD1 (5 bases). TRBV23-1 qualifies as an ORF whose function is uncertain. The CDR3 is made up of 14 amino acids. Trimming removed 3 bases from V and 2 bases from J, with 8 bases in between. Here the CDR3 DNA reads TGCGCCAGCAGTCAGGGCAGGGGCAATCAGCCCCAGCATTTT. Its translation is CASSQGRGNQPQHF.

The J gene is TRBJ1-2, the V gene TRBV19; D remains ambiguous. V was cut by 3 bases and J by 4 bases, with 12 bases left in between. Germline CDR1 LNHDA, CDR2 SQIVND (reference sequence). The CDR3 is 14 amino acids. DNA of the CDR3: TGTGCCAGTAGTATCCAAGGAGGCCCCTATGGCTACACCTTC. Translating it yields CASSIQGGPYGYTF. Full variable domain (remainder filled in from reference TRBV19 and TRBJ1-2): DGGITQSPKYLFRKEGQNVTLSCEQNLNHDAMYWYRQDPGQGLRLIYYSQIVNDFQKGDIAEGYSVSREKKESFPLTVTSAQKNPTAFYLCASSIQGGPYGYTFGSGTRLTVV.

This clone was seen a handful of times. The rearrangement links TRBV5-1 to TRBJ2-2; TRBD2 matches 9 bases. This CDR3 has 16 residues. In germline, CDR1 is SGHRS, CDR2 YFSETQ. V was clipped by 3 bases and J by 5 bases; unmatched bases: 8. The CDR3 DNA is TGCGCCAGCAGCTCCTTAGCGGGAGCGGGTACCGGGGAGCTGTTTTTT. It yields the protein CASSSLAGAGTGELFF.

This clone appeared a few times. The chain carries TRBV30 and TRBJ2-1, with 10 nucleotides matching TRBD2. Germline V CDR1 and CDR2: GTSNPN, SVGIG (reference sequence). Trimming took 4 bases from V and 3 from J; bases not matched to a gene: 3. This CDR3 is 14 amino acids long. The CDR3 sequence is CAWTRTSGYNEQFF. CDR3 coding DNA: TGTGCCTGGACCCGGACTAGCGGCTACAATGAGCAGTTCTTC.

The V gene is TRBV5-1, the J gene TRBJ2-2, with D hard to call. The CDR3 is 14 amino acids. The germline gives CDR1 SGHRS, CDR2 YFSETQ. V lost 3 bases and J 3 bases, leaving 9 bases between the germline ends. CDR3 amino acids: CASSSRTDTGELFF. For the CDR3, the DNA is TGCGCCAGCAGCTCCCGAACAGACACCGGGGAGCTGTTTTTT.

The chain couples TRBV7-3 to TRBJ1-1, with 7 bases that match TRBD1. Germline CDR1 is SGHTA and CDR2 is FQGTGA. Trimming at V came to 6 bases and at J to 1 base, leaving 5 bases not matched to a gene. CDR3 length equals 14 residues. The CDR3 sequence is CASSQTGKNTEAFF. The DNA for the CDR3 is TGTGCCAGCAGTCAGACAGGGAAGAACACTGAAGCTTTCTTT.

This rearrangement joins TRBV29-1 to TRBJ2-5; no clear D. This CDR3 region has 16 residues. The germline V gene encodes CDR1 SQVTM and CDR2 ANQGSEA. V shed 4 bases and J shed 0 bases, with 18 bases lying between them. In DNA form, the CDR3 reads TGCAGCGTTGCCAAATCCCGCATGTACTACCAAGAGACCCAGTACTTC. It encodes CSVAKSRMYYQETQYF.

This clone was seen a few times. This chain uses TRBV5-5 with TRBJ2-3; D gene unclear. Trimming pared 2 bases from V and 3 bases from J, leaving 7 bases between. The CDR3 consists of 13 residues. The germline CDR1 and CDR2 sequences are SGHKS and YYEKEE (reference sequence). The CDR3 region has the DNA TGTGCCAGCAGCTTTGGCGGAACAGATACGCAGTATTTT. Its translation: CASSFGGTDTQYF.

V gene TRBV30 combines with J gene TRBJ2-3; 7 bases agree with TRBD1. Germline CDR1 and CDR2: GTSNPN and SVGIG (reference sequence). J gave up 4 bases and V 6 bases, and 4 bases lay outside the gene matches. This CDR3 spans 12 amino acids. This CDR3 is CACSQGADTQYF. CDR3 nucleotides: TGTGCCTGCAGCCAGGGGGCAGATACGCAGTATTTT. Combining the CDR3 with reference TRBV30 and TRBJ2-3 gives the whole variable domain SQTIHQWPATLVQPVGSPLSLECTVEGTSNPNLYWYRQAAGRGLQLLFYSVGIGQISSEVPQNLSASRPQDRQFILSSKKLLLSDSGFYLCACSQGADTQYFGPGTRLTVL.

The chain uses TRBV7-8 and TRBJ1-5; D might be TRBD1 (5 bases). This CDR3 is built from 12 residues. The V and J ends lost 0 bases and 9 bases respectively, with 6 bases between them. Germline V gene sequence: CDR1 SGHVS, CDR2 FQNEAQ. CDR3 loop: CASSLAGGPQHF. Here the CDR3 DNA reads TGTGCCAGCAGCTTAGCGGGGGGGCCCCAGCATTTT.

This clone was seen more than once but under ten times. The gene calls are TRBV18 and TRBJ2-7; TRBD1 agrees at 8 bases. CDR3 size: 15 residues. Per germline, CDR1 KGHSH and CDR2 LQKENI. The junction had 9 bases not matched to a gene; V was cut back by 1 base and J by 7 bases. The CDR3 here is CASSPQDRVVGEQYF. The CDR3 DNA follows: TGTGCCAGCTCACCACAGGACAGGGTGGTTGGGGAGCAGTACTTC.

This clone has a handful of counts. The genes are TRBV7-9 and TRBJ2-5; 11 bases align to TRBD2. Germline V gives CDR1 SEHNR, CDR2 FQNEAQ (reference sequence). The CDR3 loop spans 16 amino acids. J was trimmed by 3 bases and V by 0 bases; bases with no gene match: 3. The CDR3 region is CASSLAILAGEETQYF. CDR3 coding DNA: TGTGCCAGCAGCTTAGCGATACTAGCGGGAGAAGAGACCCAGTACTTC. Using reference TRBV7-9 and TRBJ2-5 for the parts outside the CDR3, the full variable domain is DTGVSQNPRHKITKRGQNVTFRCDPISEHNRLYWYRQTLGQGPEFLTYFQNEAQLEKSRLLSDRFSAERPKGSFSTLEIQRTEQGDSAMYLCASSLAILAGEETQYFGPGTRLLVL.

The J gene is TRBJ2-5, the V gene TRBV5-1, with TRBD2 matching 7 bases. Germline V gives CDR1 SGHRS, CDR2 YFSETQ. Losses at the gene ends were 0 bases for V and 8 bases for J; bases not matched to a gene: 7. This CDR3 contains 14 residues. The CDR3 sequence: CASSLVAASGTQYF. DNA for the CDR3: TGCGCCAGCAGCTTGGTGGCGGCTAGCGGTACCCAGTACTTC.

This chain links TRBV28 with TRBJ2-7; 12 positions agree with TRBD2. The CDR3 spans 15 residues. Germline V CDR1 and CDR2: MDHEN, SYDVKM. With 5 bases clipped from V and 1 base from J, the junction kept 3 bases outside the gene matches. The CDR3, as DNA: TGTGCCAGCAGTGCCCTAGCGGGAGGGTCCTACGAGCAGTACTTC. It specifies CASSALAGGSYEQYF.

This clone was observed a handful of times. The V and J genes are TRBV21-1 and TRBJ1-2; the DNA was not compared with TRBD1, the D call given in the table. TRBV21-1 is a documented pseudogene. The CDR3 is made up of 12 amino acids. The CDR3 coding sequence is TGTGCCAGCAGCGTTGGACAGGGTGAGGTCACCTTC. Amino acid sequence: CASSVGQGEVTF.

This clone has a handful of counts. The chain uses TRBV5-4 and TRBJ1-4; 9 positions match TRBD1. With 4 bases clipped from V and 7 bases from J, the junction kept 5 bases outside the gene matches. Germline V gene data show CDR1 as SGHNT and CDR2 as YYREEE (reference sequence). The CDR3 length is 14 residues. This chain's CDR3 is CASSRTGGGEKLFF. The DNA for the CDR3 is TGTGCCAGCAGCAGAACAGGGGGCGGTGAAAAACTGTTTTTT.

The table lists this clone with a few counts. This chain uses TRBV28 with TRBJ2-3; 8 nucleotides match TRBD1. J gave up 4 bases and V 8 bases, and 14 bases lay outside the gene matches. CDR3 size: 16 residues. The germline V gene has CDR1 MDHEN and CDR2 SYDVKM. The CDR3 is CASRPSRGRRADTQYF. The CDR3, as DNA: TGTGCCAGCCGACCCTCCAGGGGGCGCCGAGCAGATACGCAGTATTTT.

The rearrangement uses TRBV4-1 and TRBJ2-6; TRBD1 might be the D (6 bases). CDR3 length equals 15 residues. Germline V lookup: CDR1 MGHRA, CDR2 YSYEKL. Trimming took 1 base from V and 2 from J, leaving 6 bases between them. This chain's CDR3 is CASSQAGAGANVLTF. CDR3 in DNA: TGCGCCAGCAGCCAAGCAGGGGCTGGGGCCAACGTCCTGACTTTC.

In its sample, this clone was seen a few times. This chain connects TRBV18 to TRBJ2-1, with D unclear. Trimming removed 5 bases at V and 6 bases at J, with 11 bases between. The CDR3 has 13 amino acids. Germline CDR1 is KGHSH and CDR2 is LQKENI. The CDR3: CASSKSPGNEQFF. CDR3 DNA: TGTGCCAGCTCAAAGTCCCCCGGCAATGAGCAGTTCTTC.

The rearrangement joins TRBV4-3 to TRBJ2-5, with TRBD1 identical over 10 bases. The CDR3 has 15 amino acids. Germline lookup yields CDR1 LGHNA and CDR2 YSLEER. Germline trimming cut 0 bases from V and 4 bases from J; bases unmatched to any gene: 2. In DNA, the CDR3 is TGCGCCAGCAGCCAAGAAGGGGACAGGGGAGAGACCCAGTACTTC. It codes for CASSQEGDRGETQYF.

This clone has just a few counts. The chain links TRBV7-8 to TRBJ2-1; possible D gene TRBD2, 6 bases. This CDR3 contains 14 residues. The germline V and J ends were trimmed by 1 base and 8 bases, with 12 bases remaining between them. Germline assignment: CDR1 SGHVS and CDR2 FQNEAQ. The CDR3 DNA reads as TGTGCCAGCAGCTTAGAACTAGCCGGGCATGAGCAGTTCTTC. This translates into CASSLELAGHEQFF.

The chain employs TRBV5-1 and TRBJ2-1; TRBD2 matches 14 bases. The CDR3 totals 18 residues. With V trimmed by 3 bases and J by 8 bases, 13 bases remained unmatched. CDR1 is SGHRS, CDR2 YFSETQ, per germline. CDR3 DNA sequence: TGCGCCAGCAGCTCCGGGACTAGCGGGAGTATTGGTCAGGATGAGCAGTTCTTC. This gives the protein CASSSGTSGSIGQDEQFF.

This clone occurred a few times. This chain joins TRBV4-3 and TRBJ2-3; unclear D gene. This CDR3 comprises 13 residues. From germline, CDR1 is LGHNA and CDR2 YSLEER. The V end was cut by 0 bases, the J end by 5 bases, with 6 bases between. The CDR3 is CASSQDAGDTQYF. For the CDR3, the DNA is TGCGCCAGCAGCCAAGATGCCGGAGATACGCAGTATTTT.